The rows below give T cell receptor beta chains drawn from one sample of a study of CD4 T cells in relation to SARS-CoV-2 and coronaviruses. Repertoires were generated with immunoSEQ multiplex PCR, while TCRdb's copy carries only in-frame clones and drops some. The sample consists of under 30,000 clones, more than 75% of them appearing once. Their specific antigens are unknown. Sequenced: CD4+ T cells from PBMCs, cultured in vitro. The source is a human donor in good health. CDR3s include the opening cysteine and the closing phenylalanine or tryptophan. D genes are given only for firm matches. Clone size is not always given. Where it is, it says once, few, many or a class for expanded clones.

size	D	J	V	CDR3	DNA
NA	NA	TRBJ1-3	TRBV19	CASGGDRTGSGNTIYF	TGTGCCAGTGGGGGCGATAGGACCGGGTCTGGAAACACCATATATTTT
NA	NA	TRBJ1-1	TRBV29-1	CSVGQGGTEAFF	TGCAGCGTTGGGCAGGGCGGCACTGAAGCTTTCTTT
NA	NA	TRBJ2-5	TRBV29-1	CSVDGGTRETQYF	TGCAGCGTTGATGGTGGGACCCGAGAGACCCAGTACTTC
few	NA	TRBJ1-1	TRBV14	CASSQGSGLWTEAFF	TGTGCCAGCAGCCAAGGATCCGGGTTATGGACTGAAGCTTTCTTT
NA	NA	TRBJ1-4	TRBV18	CASSPPPTGTKKLFF	TGTGCCAGCTCACCACCCCCGACCGGGACCAAAAAACTGTTTTTT
NA	TRBD1	TRBJ2-3	TRBV7-9	CASSLGRRTGADTQYF	TGTGCCAGCAGCTTAGGGAGGCGGACAGGGGCAGATACGCAGTATTTT
NA	TRBD1	TRBJ1-1	TRBV5-1	CASGVGQGAIAFF	TGCGCCAGCGGCGTGGGACAGGGGGCAATAGCTTTCTTT
NA	TRBD1	TRBJ1-1	TRBV6-5	CASSYPGQGGSEAFF	TGTGCCAGCAGTTACCCCGGACAGGGAGGGAGTGAAGCTTTCTTT
NA	NA	TRBJ2-4	TRBV5-1	CASSLESGYIQYF	TGCGCCAGCAGCTTGGAATCGGGGTACATTCAGTACTTC
NA	TRBD2	TRBJ2-4	TRBV10-3	CAISESIFRLAIGAKNIQYF	TGTGCCATCAGTGAGTCGATATTCCGACTAGCCATAGGAGCCAAAAACATTCAGTACTTC
NA	NA	TRBJ2-2	TRBV7-9	CASSLGRVDTGELFF	TGTGCCAGCAGCTTAGGCAGGGTGGACACCGGGGAGCTGTTTTTT
few	NA	TRBJ2-2	TRBV5-4	CASSSLDRNTGELFF	TGTGCCAGCAGCTCCCTCGACCGGAACACCGGGGAGCTGTTTTTT
NA	TRBD2	TRBJ2-4	TRBV4-1	CASSTPRLAGNIQYF	TGCGCCAGCAGCACCCCCCGACTAGCGGGAAACATTCAGTACTTC
once	NA	TRBJ2-1	TRBV10-1	CASSDSMGELNEQFF	TGCGCCAGCAGTGATAGTATGGGAGAATTGAATGAGCAGTTCTTC
NA	TRBD1	TRBJ2-7	TRBV4-1	CASSQSGQGLSYEQYF	TGCGCCAGCAGCCAATCCGGACAGGGTCTCTCCTACGAGCAGTACTTC
NA	TRBD2	TRBJ2-5	TRBV29-1	CSVVLAGRWETQYF	TGCAGCGTTGTGCTAGCGGGAAGGTGGGAGACCCAGTACTTC
once	NA	TRBJ1-1	TRBV5-1	CASSSSPNTEAFF	TGCGCCAGCAGCTCGTCCCCTAACACTGAAGCTTTCTTT
NA	NA	TRBJ1-2	TRBV18	CASSPPQGGYTF	TGTGCCAGCTCACCTCCCCAGGGTGGCTACACCTTC
NA	TRBD2	TRBJ2-5	TRBV4-2	CASSQDVAGAQETQYF	TGTGCCAGCAGCCAAGATGTAGCGGGGGCACAAGAGACCCAGTACTTC
NA	NA	TRBJ2-5	TRBV9	CASSVGQQETQYF	TGTGCCAGCAGCGTAGGTCAGCAAGAGACCCAGTACTTC
NA	NA	TRBJ2-6	TRBV5-4	CASSLDSSGANVLTF	TGTGCCAGCAGCTTGGACAGCTCTGGGGCCAACGTCCTGACTTTC
NA	NA	TRBJ1-2	TRBV7-2	CASSSYRANYGYTF	TGTGCCAGCAGCTCCTACAGAGCTAACTATGGCTACACCTTC
NA	TRBD2	TRBJ2-7	TRBV29-1	CSVRGTSGRTYEQYF	TGCAGCGTTAGAGGGACTAGCGGGAGGACCTACGAGCAGTACTTC
few	NA	TRBJ2-7	TRBV5-1	CASSLGTGYPNEQYF	TGCGCCAGCAGCTTGGGAACAGGGTATCCCAACGAGCAGTACTTC
few	NA	TRBJ1-3	TRBV14	CASSHTGGNTIYF	TGTGCCAGCAGCCACACAGGGGGAAACACCATATATTTT
NA	TRBD2	TRBJ2-7	TRBV4-1	CASSQQTSGTSYHEQYF	TGCGCCAGCAGCCAACAGACTAGCGGAACATCCTACCACGAGCAGTACTTC
NA	NA	TRBJ1-4	TRBV30	CAWRVVGVEKLFF	TGTGCCTGGAGGGTAGTGGGGGTCGAAAAACTGTTTTTT
NA	NA	TRBJ2-6	TRBV19	CASSTQGSGANVLTF	TGTGCCAGTAGTACCCAGGGCTCTGGGGCCAACGTCCTGACTTTC
NA	NA	TRBJ1-4	TRBV7-9	CASSPSTGNEKLFF	TGTGCCAGCAGCCCCAGTACCGGGAATGAAAAACTGTTTTTT
NA	TRBD1	TRBJ1-1	TRBV6-6	CANATTGVYTEAFF	TGTGCCAACGCAACGACAGGGGTTTACACTGAAGCTTTCTTT
NA	NA	TRBJ2-1	TRBV4-1	CASSLYIPGLLDNEQFF	TGCGCCAGCAGCCTCTACATCCCGGGACTCCTAGACAATGAGCAGTTCTTC
NA	NA	TRBJ2-5	TRBV5-4	CASSLAGRQETQYF	TGTGCCAGCAGCTTGGCCGGCAGACAAGAGACCCAGTACTTC
NA	NA	TRBJ2-7	TRBV2	CASKRGEQYF	TGTGCCAGCAAGCGTGGCGAGCAGTACTTC
NA	TRBD1	TRBJ2-2	TRBV7-7	CASSPTSPGGNGELFF	TGTGCCAGCAGCCCAACCTCCCCAGGGGGTAACGGGGAGCTGTTTTTT
few	TRBD1	TRBJ1-5	TRBV18	CASSPDRDQPQHF	TGTGCCAGCTCCCCGGACAGGGATCAGCCCCAGCATTTT
NA	TRBD1	TRBJ1-1	TRBV7-2	CASSPGGQGTEAFF	TGTGCCAGCAGCCCCGGGGGACAGGGCACTGAAGCTTTCTTT
once	TRBD1	TRBJ2-2	TRBV19	CASSTITGGRTGELFF	TGTGCCAGTAGTACCATTACAGGGGGCCGCACCGGGGAGCTGTTTTTT
NA	NA	TRBJ1-3	TRBV6-5	CASNSLGGSGNTIYF	TGTGCCAGCAACTCCCTGGGGGGGTCCGGAAACACCATATATTTT
NA	NA	TRBJ2-5	TRBV29-1	CSVEAPSGVLETQYF	TGCAGCGTTGAAGCCCCGTCGGGGGTATTAGAGACCCAGTACTTC
NA	TRBD1	TRBJ2-1	TRBV19	CASSEPGTGENEQFF	TGTGCCAGTAGTGAACCCGGGACAGGGGAGAATGAGCAGTTCTTC
once	TRBD2	TRBJ2-3	TRBV6-6	CASSYSPAGGTDTQYF	TGTGCCAGCAGTTACTCGCCAGCGGGAGGGACAGATACGCAGTATTTT
NA	NA	TRBJ1-5	TRBV7-8	CASSLGRVPTPQHF	TGTGCCAGCAGCTTAGGCAGGGTCCCAACGCCCCAGCATTTT
NA	NA	TRBJ2-5	TRBV7-2	CASSLAFQETQYF	TGTGCCAGCAGCTTAGCATTCCAAGAGACCCAGTACTTC
NA	NA	TRBJ2-2	TRBV9	CASSPTSLNTGELFF	TGTGCCAGCAGCCCCACCTCCCTAAACACCGGGGAGCTGTTTTTT
once	TRBD2	TRBJ2-6	TRBV7-2	CASSLGAGGSGANVLTF	TGTGCCAGCAGCTTAGGAGCGGGAGGGTCTGGGGCCAACGTCCTGACTTTC
once	TRBD1	TRBJ1-2	TRBV4-1	CASSQEQGSIYGYTF	TGCGCCAGCAGCCAAGAACAGGGGAGCATTTATGGCTACACCTTC
NA	TRBD1	TRBJ1-3	TRBV13	CASSPDRASGNTIYF	TGTGCCAGCAGCCCCGACAGGGCCTCTGGAAACACCATATATTTT
NA	NA	TRBJ1-2	TRBV7-9	CASSRGQPANYGYTF	TGTGCCAGCAGCCGCGGACAGCCTGCTAACTATGGCTACACCTTC
NA	NA	TRBJ2-1	TRBV7-8	CASSPNLPGYGWNEQFF	TGTGCCAGCAGCCCGAACCTCCCCGGGTATGGGTGGAATGAGCAGTTCTTC
few	NA	TRBJ2-2	TRBV7-3	CASSPLREAAGELFF	TGTGCCAGCAGCCCGCTGAGGGAGGCCGCCGGGGAGCTGTTTTTT
NA	NA	TRBJ1-1	TRBV3-1/TRBV3-2	CASSQLGTNTEAFF	TGTGCCAGCAGCCAACTTGGGACGAACACTGAAGCTTTCTTT